This is a list of T cell receptor beta chains from one sample in a study of T-cell memory formation after mild COVID-19. TCRdb processed the 5' RACE reads anew with MiXCR; each CDR3 protein has one entry. Among roughly 50,000 distinct CDR3 sequences listed, over 7.5% were seen once. Material: PBMCs or a T cell subset sorted from them (not recorded which). The receptors come from a man between 18 and 35 years old who had mild COVID-19 (a few samples of this study predate the infection). Cell type and time point are not known. CDR3s include the opening cysteine and the closing phenylalanine or tryptophan. The D gene is left open where the match is weak. Only some rows state a clone size, as once, few, many or a class for expanded clones.

clone_size,v_call,d_call,j_call,cdr3_nt,cdr3_aa
-,TRBV4-1,TRBD2,TRBJ2-3,TGCGCCAGCAGCCCACAGCCGGGACTAGCATTAGATACGCAGTATTTT,CASSPQPGLALDTQYF
-,TRBV12-3/TRBV12-4,-,TRBJ1-4,TGTGCCAGCAGTTTCCAAACGATAGAAAAACTGTTTTTT,CASSFQTIEKLFF
many,TRBV7-2,-,TRBJ2-7,TGTGCCAGCAGCTTATCCAGGGGCAACTACGAGCAGTACTTC,CASSLSRGNYEQYF
-,TRBV12-3/TRBV12-4,-,TRBJ2-7,TGTGCCAGCAGTTTAGGCCGCCGAGCCACCTACGAGCAGTACTTC,CASSLGRRATYEQYF
few,TRBV27,-,TRBJ1-5,TGTGCCAGCAACCAGCAGCCCCAGCATTTT,CASNQQPQHF
-,TRBV20-1,-,TRBJ1-2,TGCAGTGCTAGAGATGGGACATCGGGTGGCTACACCTTC,CSARDGTSGGYTF
many,TRBV4-3,TRBD2,TRBJ2-3,TGCGCCAGCAGCTCAGGGGTTCTAGCGGGGGGGCTCGATACGCAGTATTTT,CASSSGVLAGGLDTQYF
-,TRBV28,TRBD2,TRBJ2-1,TGTGCCAGCAGTCTCCCGGGACTAGCGGGGCTTGAGCAGTTCTTC,CASSLPGLAGLEQFF
-,TRBV4-3,-,TRBJ1-5,TGCGCCAGCAGCCAAGAGCTGACCCGCAATCAGCCCCAGCATTTT,CASSQELTRNQPQHF
few,TRBV5-1,-,TRBJ2-1,TGCGCCAGCAGGGGGGCCGCGGGCAATGAGCAGTTCTTC,CASRGAAGNEQFF
few,TRBV18,-,TRBJ2-5,TGTGCCAGCTCACCCCGGTCGGAGACCCAGTACTTC,CASSPRSETQYF
many,TRBV4-3,-,TRBJ2-6,TGCGCCAGCAGCCGGTCCGGGAGCTCGTCATCTGGGGCCAACGTCCTGACTTTC,CASSRSGSSSSGANVLTF
few,TRBV11-2,-,TRBJ2-3,TGTGCCAGCAGGACCAGGGAGTCGCAGTATTTT,CASRTRESQYF
few,TRBV6-1,TRBD1,TRBJ1-2,TGTGCCAGCAGAGGGGACCGGACAGGGTACAACTATGGCTACACCTTC,CASRGDRTGYNYGYTF
many,TRBV2,-,TRBJ2-5,TGTGCCAGCAGCCGGGAGACCCAGTACTTC,CASSRETQYF
few,TRBV29-1,-,TRBJ1-4,TGCAGCGTTGCACGGAAGATTAATGAAAAACTGTTTTTT,CSVARKINEKLFF
-,TRBV20-1,-,TRBJ1-1,TGCAGTGCTAGAGATAATATCGACACTGAAGCTTTCTTT,CSARDNIDTEAFF
few,TRBV4-1,-,TRBJ1-1,TGCGCCAGCAGCCACAACATCATGAACACTGAAGCTTTCTTT,CASSHNIMNTEAFF
few,TRBV12-3/TRBV12-4,-,TRBJ2-7,TGTGCCAGCAGTTTGGCAGGGGTCTACGAGCAGTACTTC,CASSLAGVYEQYF
few,TRBV3-1,-,TRBJ1-1,TGTGCCAGCAGCCAATCTCAGGGATACACTGAAGCTTTCTTT,CASSQSQGYTEAFF
many,TRBV5-1,-,TRBJ2-5,TGCGCCAGCAGCTTGGGGACTACTAAAGAGACCCAGTACTTC,CASSLGTTKETQYF
few,TRBV20-1,-,TRBJ2-3,TGCAGTGCTAGAGATGGGCAGGTCGCGGGGCGACCCTCCTACACAGATACGCAGTATTTT,CSARDGQVAGRPSYTDTQYF
-,TRBV9,TRBD1,TRBJ2-5,TGTGCCAGCAGCGCCTCGGGACAGTGGTACCAAGAGACCCAGTACTTC,CASSASGQWYQETQYF
few,TRBV6-5,TRBD2,TRBJ2-3,TGTGCCAGCAGTCGGCTGACTAGCGGAGTCACAGATACGCAGTATTTT,CASSRLTSGVTDTQYF
few,TRBV7-3,TRBD1,TRBJ2-2,TGTGCCAGCAGTACAGGGGCTCCCGGGGAGCTGTTTTTT,CASSTGAPGELFF
few,TRBV29-1,TRBD1,TRBJ2-3,TGCAGCGTTGTCAAGGGGGCTGGAGATACGCAGTATTTT,CSVVKGAGDTQYF
few,TRBV4-2,-,TRBJ1-4,TGTGCCAGCAGCCCGGACACTTCTGAAAAACTGTTTTTT,CASSPDTSEKLFF
-,TRBV5-1,TRBD1,TRBJ2-7,TGCGCCAGCAGCTTTGGACAGGGGGCGTCCAGCGAGCAGTACTTC,CASSFGQGASSEQYF
few,TRBV2,-,TRBJ2-5,TGTGCCAGCAGTGCGGCTATCCAAGAGACCCAGTACTTC,CASSAAIQETQYF
-,TRBV5-1,TRBD1,TRBJ2-5,TGCGCCAGCGGGACGACAGGGGGCGGCGAGACCCAGTACTTC,CASGTTGGGETQYF
few,TRBV14,TRBD2,TRBJ2-1,TGTGCCAGCAGCCCGCAGCGGGGGATCGATGAGCAGTTCTTC,CASSPQRGIDEQFF
many,TRBV20-1,TRBD2,TRBJ2-3,TGCAGTGCTCCCCGGCCTCTAGCGGGGGGGAATGACGGGCAGTATTTT,CSAPRPLAGGNDGQYF
few,TRBV20-1,-,TRBJ1-1,TGCAGTGCTAGAGTCCCGGGCTCTAGAGCTGAAGCTTTCTTT,CSARVPGSRAEAFF
few,TRBV7-7,TRBD1,TRBJ2-2,TGTGCTAGCAGTCGGACAGGGAGAACCGGGGAGCTGTTTTTT,CASSRTGRTGELFF
few,TRBV10-3,-,TRBJ1-1,TGTGCCATCAGCCACACAGGGTGGGACACTGAAGCTTTCTTT,CAISHTGWDTEAFF
many,TRBV7-8,-,TRBJ2-5,TGTGCCAGCAGTCAGATGGGGCAGGGCGAAGAGACCCAGTACTTC,CASSQMGQGEETQYF
-,TRBV27,-,TRBJ1-6,TGTGCCAGCAGTTTATGGGGGAACTCCTATAATTCACCCCTCCACTTT,CASSLWGNSYNSPLHF
many,TRBV9,-,TRBJ2-5,TGTGCCAGCAGCCCCCACCTCAGCGGGTTTAAGGAGACCCAGTACTTC,CASSPHLSGFKETQYF
few,TRBV6-5,-,TRBJ2-6,TGTGCCAGCAGTTACAGGACACTGGCCTCCTCAGGGGCCAACGTCCTGACTTTC,CASSYRTLASSGANVLTF
-,TRBV5-1,TRBD2,TRBJ2-3,TGCGCCAGCAGCTTGGAGCCAGCGGGGGCCCAAGTTGGAGATACGCAGTATTTT,CASSLEPAGAQVGDTQYF
-,TRBV6-1,-,TRBJ2-7,TGTGCCAGCAGAGAATCCGGGGGTCACGAGCAGTACTTC,CASRESGGHEQYF
few,TRBV28,-,TRBJ2-5,TGTGCCAGCAGCGCAAGTGGAAGAGAGACCCAGTACTTC,CASSASGRETQYF
-,TRBV24-1,-,TRBJ2-3,TGTGCCACCAGTTACAGCTCCGCAGATACGCAGTATTTT,CATSYSSADTQYF
medium-sized,TRBV7-3,-,TRBJ2-2,TGTGCCAGCAGCCCTACGGGGCTGACCGGGGAGCTGTTTTTT,CASSPTGLTGELFF
-,TRBV20-1,TRBD2,TRBJ2-3,TGCAGTGCTCATCGAGCGGGGGGAAGTACAGATACGCAGTATTTT,CSAHRAGGSTDTQYF
few,TRBV5-1,-,TRBJ2-5,TGCGCCAGCAGCCCCAGGGTGGCCCAAGAGACCCAGTACTTC,CASSPRVAQETQYF